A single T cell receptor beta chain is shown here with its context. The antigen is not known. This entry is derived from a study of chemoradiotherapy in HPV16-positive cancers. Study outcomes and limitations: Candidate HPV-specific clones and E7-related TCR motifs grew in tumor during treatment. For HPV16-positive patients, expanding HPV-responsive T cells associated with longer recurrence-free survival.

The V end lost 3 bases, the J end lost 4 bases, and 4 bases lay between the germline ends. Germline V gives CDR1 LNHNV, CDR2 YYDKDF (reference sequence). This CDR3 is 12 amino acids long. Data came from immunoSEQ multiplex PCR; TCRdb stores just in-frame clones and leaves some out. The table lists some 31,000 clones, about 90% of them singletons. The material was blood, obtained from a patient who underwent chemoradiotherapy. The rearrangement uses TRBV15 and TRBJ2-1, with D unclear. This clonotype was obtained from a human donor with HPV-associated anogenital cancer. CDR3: CATSRGYNEQFF. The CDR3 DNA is TGTGCCACCAGCAGGGGATACAATGAGCAGTTCTTC.